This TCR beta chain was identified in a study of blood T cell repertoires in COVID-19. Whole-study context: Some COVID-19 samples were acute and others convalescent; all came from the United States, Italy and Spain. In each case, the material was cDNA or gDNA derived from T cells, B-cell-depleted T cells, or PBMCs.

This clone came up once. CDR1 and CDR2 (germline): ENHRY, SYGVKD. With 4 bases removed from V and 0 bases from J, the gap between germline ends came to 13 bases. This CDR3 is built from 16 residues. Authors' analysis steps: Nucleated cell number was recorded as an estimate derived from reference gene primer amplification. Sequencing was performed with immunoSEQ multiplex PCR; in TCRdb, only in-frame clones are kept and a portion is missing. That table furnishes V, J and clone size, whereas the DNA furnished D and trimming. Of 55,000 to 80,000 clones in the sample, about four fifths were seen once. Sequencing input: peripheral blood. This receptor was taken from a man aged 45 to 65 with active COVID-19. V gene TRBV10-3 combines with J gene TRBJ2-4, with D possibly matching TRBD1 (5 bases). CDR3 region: CAISGQPRVAKNIQYF. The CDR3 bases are TGTGCCATCAGTGGACAGCCCAGGGTAGCCAAAAACATTCAGTACTTC.